This is a list of T cell receptor beta chains from one sample in a study of T cells after posttransplantation cyclophosphamide. Sequencing was performed with immunoSEQ multiplex PCR; in TCRdb, only in-frame clones are kept and a portion is missing. Among 19,000 or so clones listed, approximately 86% were seen once. The source material was PBMCs, sampled about 360 days after allogeneic stem cell transplant with calcineurin inhibitor and methotrexate. The receptors stem from a female patient under 45 who received an allogeneic stem cell transplant from an unrelated donor, was CMV-positive, and had acute and chronic GVHD. T cells may partly derive from the graft donor. Both conserved end residues are part of each CDR3. The order of the fields is D gene, clone size, V gene, J gene, CDR3 DNA, CDR3 protein. The D gene is left open where the match is weak. Some rows have no size entry. The others give once, few or many, or a class for an expanded clone.

d_call: NA
clone_size: once
v_call: TRBV29-1
j_call: TRBJ1-2
cdr3_nt: TGCAGCGTTTATTTATCAGACAGAGAATATGGCTACACCTTC
cdr3_aa: CSVYLSDREYGYTF

d_call: NA
clone_size: few
v_call: TRBV5-1
j_call: TRBJ2-3
cdr3_nt: TGCGCCAGCAGCCTTGGACAGTCCACAGATACGCAGTATTTT
cdr3_aa: CASSLGQSTDTQYF

d_call: NA
clone_size: NA
v_call: TRBV11-2
j_call: TRBJ1-1
cdr3_nt: TGTGCCAGCGCTGGTTTGGGGGCCGACACTGAAGCTTTCTTT
cdr3_aa: CASAGLGADTEAFF

d_call: NA
clone_size: NA
v_call: TRBV7-2
j_call: TRBJ1-1
cdr3_nt: TGTGCCAGCAGCTTACAGTTGAACACTGAAGCTTTCTTT
cdr3_aa: CASSLQLNTEAFF

d_call: NA
clone_size: NA
v_call: TRBV5-6
j_call: TRBJ2-4
cdr3_nt: TGTGCCAGCAGCTTCCGGCGGAACATTCAGTACTTC
cdr3_aa: CASSFRRNIQYF

d_call: TRBD1
clone_size: few
v_call: TRBV18
j_call: TRBJ1-4
cdr3_nt: TGTGCCAGCTCATGGGACAGTCTAAATGAAAAACTGTTTTTT
cdr3_aa: CASSWDSLNEKLFF

d_call: TRBD1
clone_size: once
v_call: TRBV27
j_call: TRBJ1-1
cdr3_nt: TGTGCCAGCATGACAGGGGGAGTAGGCACTGAAGCTTTCTTT
cdr3_aa: CASMTGGVGTEAFF

d_call: TRBD2
clone_size: few
v_call: TRBV5-1
j_call: TRBJ2-2
cdr3_nt: TGCGCCAGCAGCCAGGGACTAGAAGGGGAGCTGTTTTTT
cdr3_aa: CASSQGLEGELFF

d_call: NA
clone_size: NA
v_call: TRBV7-2
j_call: TRBJ2-7
cdr3_nt: TGTGCCAGCACTATTAGGGGGGGCGGGAGCTCCTACGAGCAGTACTTC
cdr3_aa: CASTIRGGGSSYEQYF

d_call: NA
clone_size: NA
v_call: TRBV7-6
j_call: TRBJ2-7
cdr3_nt: TGTGCCAGCAGCCGCCGGGTAGCCTACGAGCAGTACTTC
cdr3_aa: CASSRRVAYEQYF

d_call: NA
clone_size: NA
v_call: TRBV9
j_call: TRBJ1-3
cdr3_nt: TGTGCCAGCAGCGTAGGGGGGCCTGGAAACACCATATATTTT
cdr3_aa: CASSVGGPGNTIYF

d_call: TRBD2
clone_size: NA
v_call: TRBV13
j_call: TRBJ2-1
cdr3_nt: TGTGCCAGCAGCACAAACGCGGTAGCGGGGGGGCATGAGCAGTTCTTC
cdr3_aa: CASSTNAVAGGHEQFF

d_call: TRBD1
clone_size: NA
v_call: TRBV5-4
j_call: TRBJ2-7
cdr3_nt: TGTGCCAGCACCGTTAGGGGACAGGGGACAGACTACGAGCAGTACTTC
cdr3_aa: CASTVRGQGTDYEQYF

d_call: TRBD2
clone_size: NA
v_call: TRBV5-1
j_call: TRBJ2-5
cdr3_nt: TGCGCCAGCAGACCAGCGGGGGGTGGGGAGACCCAGTACTTC
cdr3_aa: CASRPAGGGETQYF

d_call: NA
clone_size: NA
v_call: TRBV10-3
j_call: TRBJ2-7
cdr3_nt: TGTGCCATCAGGGATGAGACTAGAACCTACGAGCAGTACTTC
cdr3_aa: CAIRDETRTYEQYF

d_call: TRBD1
clone_size: NA
v_call: TRBV28
j_call: TRBJ1-1
cdr3_nt: TGTGCCAGCGGCCTCCGACAGGGGCGGGGGTATACTGAAGCTTTCTTT
cdr3_aa: CASGLRQGRGYTEAFF

d_call: TRBD2
clone_size: NA
v_call: TRBV4-3
j_call: TRBJ2-1
cdr3_nt: TGCGCCAGCAGCTCCGGGACTAGTGACTATGAGCAGTTCTTC
cdr3_aa: CASSSGTSDYEQFF

d_call: NA
clone_size: NA
v_call: TRBV4-3
j_call: TRBJ2-3
cdr3_nt: TGCGCCAGCAGCACAGGTCCCAACCCGCTTAGCACAGATACGCAGTATTTT
cdr3_aa: CASSTGPNPLSTDTQYF

d_call: NA
clone_size: NA
v_call: TRBV6-6
j_call: TRBJ1-1
cdr3_nt: TGTGCCAGCAGAGAACCCCCCGGGTGGCTCACTGAAGCTTTCTTT
cdr3_aa: CASREPPGWLTEAFF

d_call: TRBD1
clone_size: NA
v_call: TRBV29-1
j_call: TRBJ1-2
cdr3_nt: TGCAGCGTTGCGGGACAGGGTTTTAACTATGGCTACACCTTC
cdr3_aa: CSVAGQGFNYGYTF

d_call: TRBD2
clone_size: NA
v_call: TRBV4-1
j_call: TRBJ2-1
cdr3_nt: TGCGCCAGCAGCCAGACTAGCGGGGGGTTGAATGAGCAGTTCTTC
cdr3_aa: CASSQTSGGLNEQFF

d_call: NA
clone_size: NA
v_call: TRBV6-5
j_call: TRBJ1-1
cdr3_nt: TGTGCCAGCAGGATGAACAGGCGAACTGAAGCTTTCTTT
cdr3_aa: CASRMNRRTEAFF

d_call: NA
clone_size: few
v_call: TRBV6-5
j_call: TRBJ1-2
cdr3_nt: TGTGCCAGCAGTTACTCGGGGAGGGGCCCGAAGGGCTACACCTTC
cdr3_aa: CASSYSGRGPKGYTF

d_call: NA
clone_size: NA
v_call: TRBV28
j_call: TRBJ2-7
cdr3_nt: TGTGCCAGCCGTCCGGGTCGGGGGACCCACGAGCAGTACTTC
cdr3_aa: CASRPGRGTHEQYF

d_call: TRBD1
clone_size: NA
v_call: TRBV7-3
j_call: TRBJ1-1
cdr3_nt: TGTGCCAGCAGCTTCGGACAGGTGAGTAGCCCTGAAGCTTTCTTT
cdr3_aa: CASSFGQVSSPEAFF

d_call: NA
clone_size: NA
v_call: TRBV4-1
j_call: TRBJ2-7
cdr3_nt: TGCGCCAGCAGCCCCCCAGGGATCTCCTACGAGCAGTACTTC
cdr3_aa: CASSPPGISYEQYF

d_call: TRBD1
clone_size: NA
v_call: TRBV30
j_call: TRBJ2-3
cdr3_nt: TGTGCCTGGACCCAAGGACAGGGTGGTTGGAATACGCAGTATTTT
cdr3_aa: CAWTQGQGGWNTQYF

d_call: TRBD1
clone_size: NA
v_call: TRBV6-5
j_call: TRBJ1-2
cdr3_nt: TGTGCCACCCGGACAGGTGAAACCTATGGCTACACCTTC
cdr3_aa: CATRTGETYGYTF

d_call: TRBD2
clone_size: NA
v_call: TRBV29-1
j_call: TRBJ2-5
cdr3_nt: TGCAGCGTTCGACTAGCGGGAGTAGGGTACCAAGAGACCCAGTACTTC
cdr3_aa: CSVRLAGVGYQETQYF

d_call: TRBD1
clone_size: NA
v_call: TRBV5-4
j_call: TRBJ2-4
cdr3_nt: TGTGCCAGCAGCGGCCGACAGGGTGAGGACATTCAGTACTTC
cdr3_aa: CASSGRQGEDIQYF

d_call: NA
clone_size: NA
v_call: TRBV5-1
j_call: TRBJ1-6
cdr3_nt: TGCGCCAGCAGCTTGGACGGCAGGGAAGCACCCCTCCACTTT
cdr3_aa: CASSLDGREAPLHF

d_call: NA
clone_size: NA
v_call: TRBV19
j_call: TRBJ2-5
cdr3_nt: TGTGCCAGTAGTATCAGGCCTCCTCTCCAGGAGACCCAGTACTTC
cdr3_aa: CASSIRPPLQETQYF

d_call: TRBD2
clone_size: NA
v_call: TRBV5-6
j_call: TRBJ2-5
cdr3_nt: TGTGCCAGCAGCTTGCGTAGCGGGAGGGGCGAAGAGACCCAGTACTTC
cdr3_aa: CASSLRSGRGEETQYF

d_call: TRBD2
clone_size: once
v_call: TRBV2
j_call: TRBJ2-7
cdr3_nt: TGTGCCAGCAGTGAAGCGCGGCTAGCGGACTCCTACGAGCAGTACTTC
cdr3_aa: CASSEARLADSYEQYF

d_call: TRBD1
clone_size: once
v_call: TRBV15
j_call: TRBJ1-5
cdr3_nt: TGTGCCACCAGCCATGGGACAGGGGGCTATAGCAATCAGCCCCAGCATTTT
cdr3_aa: CATSHGTGGYSNQPQHF

d_call: TRBD1
clone_size: NA
v_call: TRBV10-1
j_call: TRBJ2-1
cdr3_nt: TGCGCCAGCAGTGAGTCGGGACAGGGTGTATTCAATGAGCAGTTCTTC
cdr3_aa: CASSESGQGVFNEQFF

d_call: NA
clone_size: NA
v_call: TRBV7-8
j_call: TRBJ1-6
cdr3_nt: TGTGCCAGCAGCCCCCGCAGGGTATTAAATTCACCCCTCCACTTT
cdr3_aa: CASSPRRVLNSPLHF

d_call: NA
clone_size: NA
v_call: TRBV4-1
j_call: TRBJ2-1
cdr3_nt: TGCGCCAGCAGCCGCGCCCTTGCTGAGGAGCAGTTCTTC
cdr3_aa: CASSRALAEEQFF

d_call: TRBD2
clone_size: NA
v_call: TRBV6-1
j_call: TRBJ2-7
cdr3_nt: TGTGCCAGCAGTCTTCCTCCCGGGACTAGCGCCTTC
cdr3_aa: CASSLPPGTSAF

d_call: NA
clone_size: NA
v_call: TRBV4-1
j_call: TRBJ2-3
cdr3_nt: TGCGCCAGCAGCCATTTCTCTAGCACAGATACGCAGTATTTT
cdr3_aa: CASSHFSSTDTQYF

d_call: TRBD2
clone_size: NA
v_call: TRBV2
j_call: TRBJ2-1
cdr3_nt: TGTGCCAGCAGTGAAGGGGCTAGCGGGGCCCGTAGCGCTGAGCAGTTCTTC
cdr3_aa: CASSEGASGARSAEQFF

d_call: NA
clone_size: NA
v_call: TRBV30
j_call: TRBJ1-2
cdr3_nt: TGTGCCTGGAGGGGAAGGAGGGGCCGGTATGGCTACACCTTC
cdr3_aa: CAWRGRRGRYGYTF

d_call: TRBD2
clone_size: NA
v_call: TRBV7-7
j_call: TRBJ2-3
cdr3_nt: TGTGCTAGCAGCCCCGGGGGGAACACAGATACGCAGTATTTT
cdr3_aa: CASSPGGNTDTQYF

d_call: NA
clone_size: NA
v_call: TRBV9
j_call: TRBJ2-1
cdr3_nt: TGTGCCAGCAGCCTGGGGGGAGGCAGTGAGCAGTTCTTC
cdr3_aa: CASSLGGGSEQFF

d_call: NA
clone_size: NA
v_call: TRBV5-5
j_call: TRBJ1-3
cdr3_nt: TGTGCCAGCAGCAGACAGGCATCTGGAAACACCATATATTTT
cdr3_aa: CASSRQASGNTIYF

d_call: NA
clone_size: NA
v_call: TRBV7-3
j_call: TRBJ2-2
cdr3_nt: TGTGCCAGCAGCTTAGACGCGGGGAACACCGGGGAGCTGTTTTTT
cdr3_aa: CASSLDAGNTGELFF